The 23 T cell receptor beta chains in this list originate from one sample, sequenced in a study of response to subunit inactivated influenza vaccine. In TCRdb, the RT-PCR reads were re-called with MiXCR into one record per CDR3 protein. The sample lists some 570,000 distinct CDR3 sequences, 11% occurring once. This same sample was also taken into another study, of T cells expressing NK-cell markers. As that report states: 5'RACE template switching with UMIs produced the TCR beta cDNA.

The sequencing here drew on PBMCs from blood, taken on the day of vaccination. The origin of the receptors is a man aged 50-59 years who received an inactivated influenza vaccine.

The V gene is TRBV5-6, the J gene TRBJ2-3, with a possible D match to TRBD2 (5 bases). The CDR3 extends over 15 amino acids. Germline V gives CDR1 SGHDT, CDR2 YYEEEE. V was trimmed by 4 bases and J by 2 bases, leaving 14 bases between them. The CDR3: CASSPSAGVTDTQYF. CDR3 nucleotides: TGTGCCAGCAGCCCCTCCGCCGGGGTCACAGATACGCAGTATTTT. The full variable domain, in which reference TRBV5-6 and TRBJ2-3 provide the parts outside the CDR3, is DAGVTQSPTHLIKTRGQQVTLRCSPKSGHDTVSWYQQALGQGPQFIFQYYEEEERQRGNFPDRFSGHQFPNYSSELNVNALLLGDSALYLCASSPSAGVTDTQYFGPGTRLTVL.

The chain joins TRBV2 to TRBJ2-7; either TRBD1 or TRBD2 may fit D (5 bases each). CDR1 is SNHLY, CDR2 FYNNEI, per germline. V shed 5 bases and J shed 5 bases, with 16 bases lying between them. The CDR3 is 14 residues long. The CDR3 nucleotides are TGTGCCAGCAGTCAAGGGACCGAGAGGAACGAGCAGTACTTC. Protein: CASSQGTERNEQYF.

The chain combines TRBV20-1 with TRBJ1-5, with D unresolved. Trimming removed 0 bases at V and 0 bases at J, with 15 bases between. Germline V gives CDR1 DFQATT, CDR2 SNEGSKA (reference sequence). This CDR3 region has 17 residues. DNA for the CDR3: TGCAGTGCTAGAGATACGGCAGGTCTACATAGCAATCAGCCCCAGCATTTT. This codes for CSARDTAGLHSNQPQHF.

Only a few counts were recorded for this clonotype. This CDR3 reads CSALSGSVYEQYF. DNA of the CDR3: TGCAGTGCTCTCTCGGGCTCCGTCTACGAGCAGTACTTC. This chain uses TRBV20-1 with TRBJ2-7; no reliable D call. CDR1 and CDR2 (germline): DFQATT, SNEGSKA (reference sequence). CDR3 size: 13 residues. V lost 5 bases to trimming and J lost 3 bases, with 14 bases between them.

This clonotype was found a few times. Because the CDR3's place on the DNA is in doubt, the DNA is left out and the CDR3 is given as listed by TCRdb. V gene TRBV25-1 combines with J gene TRBJ1-5; the table's D call, TRBD1, has no DNA check behind it. The germline CDR1 and CDR2 sequences are MGHDK and SYGVNS. The CDR3 length equals 13 residues, ends included. The CDR3 spells CASRPRGFGPGNF.

This clonotype was counted many times. The rearrangement joins TRBV28 to TRBJ2-1; D uncertain. Germline lookup yields CDR1 MDHEN and CDR2 SYDVKM. V was pared by 5 bases and J by 10 bases, with 21 bases between. The CDR3 is 15 residues long. The CDR3 region is CASSPRSLMRWEQFF. CDR3 nucleotide sequence: TGTGCCAGCAGTCCGCGGTCCCTGATGCGATGGGAGCAGTTCTTC.

CDR3 sequence reads: CASSSPGLAGSYNEQFF. The DNA for the CDR3 is TGTGCCAGCAGTTCCCCAGGACTAGCGGGATCCTACAATGAGCAGTTCTTC. The chain recombines TRBV6-5 with TRBJ2-1, with 12 bases that match TRBD2. This CDR3 spans 17 amino acids. After removal of 4 bases from V and 1 base from J, the junction contained 5 bases not matched to a gene. From germline, CDR1 is MNHEY and CDR2 SVGAGI.

This clonotype turned up a few times. The chain has TRBV2 and TRBJ2-3, with no clear D. Germline V gene data show CDR1 as SNHLY and CDR2 as FYNNEI. The CDR3 contains 17 residues. Trimming shortened V by 1 base and J by 2 bases, and 16 bases separated the two germline ends. For the CDR3, the DNA is TGTGCCAGCAGTGAAGAGAGAGACTTTTACCTCACAGATACGCAGTATTTT. Protein product: CASSEERDFYLTDTQYF.

The chain links TRBV6-2 or TRBV6-3 to TRBJ2-1; the match to TRBD1 covers 8 bases. This CDR3 region has 16 residues. The V gene end was trimmed by 2 bases and the J gene end by 8 bases; junction bases not matched to a gene: 11. Germline CDR1 and CDR2: MNHEY and SVGEGT. The CDR3 sequence: CASSYGSGGDIDEQFF. The CDR3 DNA reads TGTGCCAGCAGTTACGGGTCAGGGGGCGATATCGATGAGCAGTTCTTC.

This chain links TRBV5-1 with TRBJ2-7; D gene unclear. V lost 5 bases and J lost 1, with 13 bases in between. Germline values: CDR1 SGHRS, CDR2 YFSETQ. The CDR3 is 14 amino acids. For the CDR3, the DNA is TGCGCCAGCAGGGAAGACGGCCCATCCTACGAGCAGTACTTC. It codes for CASREDGPSYEQYF. Drawing the rest from reference TRBV5-1 and TRBJ2-7, the complete variable domain is KAGVTQTPRYLIKTRGQQVTLSCSPISGHRSVSWYQQTPGQGLQFLFEYFSETQRNKGNFPGRFSGRQFSNSRSEMNVSTLELGDSALYLCASREDGPSYEQYFGPGTRLTVT.

The V call is TRBV27, the J call TRBJ2-2; 9 bases map to TRBD1. Germline V gene lookup returns CDR1 MNHEY and CDR2 SMNVEV (reference sequence). Germline trimming cut 2 bases from V and 5 bases from J; bases unmatched to any gene: 6. CDR3 length equals 16 residues. The CDR3 loop is CASSLLGTGRTGELFF. CDR3 nucleotide sequence: TGTGCCAGCAGTTTACTTGGGACAGGGAGAACCGGGGAGCTGTTTTTT.

V is TRBV7-2 and J is TRBJ2-5; D ambiguous. V gave up 0 bases and J gave up 5 bases, with 13 bases separating them. This CDR3 has 15 residues. Germline lookup yields CDR1 SGHTA and CDR2 FQGNSA. The CDR3 protein is CASSLAVGIGETQYF. The CDR3 DNA follows: TGTGCCAGCAGCTTAGCTGTGGGGATCGGGGAGACCCAGTACTTC.

The CDR3 bases are TGCAGTGCTAGAGACCCTAGCGGGAGGAACACCTACAATGAGCAGTTCTTC. Protein: CSARDPSGRNTYNEQFF. This chain joins TRBV20-1 and TRBJ2-1; 11 nucleotides align to TRBD2. V shed 0 bases, J shed 2 bases, and the junction held 6 bases outside the gene matches. Looked up from germline, CDR1 is DFQATT and CDR2 is SNEGSKA (reference sequence). CDR3 length: 17 amino acids.

The chain has TRBV12-3 or TRBV12-4 and TRBJ2-5, with D maybe TRBD2 (6 bases). V was trimmed by 6 bases and J by 5 bases, leaving 16 bases between them. The CDR3 spans 14 residues. The CDR3 DNA is TGTGCCAGCAGCCGCGCCGCAGGGAGGGAGACCCAGTACTTC. This sequence encodes CASSRAAGRETQYF.

This rearrangement joins TRBV5-1 to TRBJ1-3, with a possible D match to TRBD1 (5 bases). Per germline, CDR1 SGHRS and CDR2 YFSETQ. The CDR3 has 14 amino acids. Trimming cost V 4 bases and J 6 bases, with 14 bases left between them. CDR3 coding DNA: TGCGCCAGCAGCGGGGGACGGGGAGAAAACACCATATATTTT. Translating it yields CASSGGRGENTIYF.

The rearrangement uses TRBV4-1 and TRBJ2-1; 7 nucleotides line up with TRBD1. CDR1 and CDR2 from the germline V gene are MGHRA and YSYEKL. CDR3 length: 16 residues. V was pared by 3 bases and J by 1 base, with 6 bases of the junction left unmatched. CDR3 sequence: CASSHYQGVSYNEQFF. The DNA of the CDR3 is TGCGCCAGCAGCCACTATCAGGGGGTTTCCTACAATGAGCAGTTCTTC.

This clonotype showed up many times. The rearrangement joins TRBV5-6 to TRBJ2-7; D may be TRBD1 or TRBD2 (7 bases each). CDR3 length equals 14 residues. V was shortened by 0 bases and J by 3 bases, with 10 bases between the two germline ends. CDR1 SGHDT and CDR2 YYEEEE come from the germline V gene. The CDR3 DNA reads TGTGCCAGCAGCTTGGTCAGGGGGGGCTACGAGCAGTACTTC. The encoded protein is CASSLVRGGYEQYF.

A few counts support this clonotype. This rearrangement joins TRBV29-1 to TRBJ1-1; D gene uncertain. CDR1 and CDR2 from the germline V gene are SQVTM and ANQGSEA. The V end lost 3 bases, the J end lost 1 base, and 9 bases lay between the germline ends. CDR3 size: 13 residues. DNA for the CDR3: TGCAGCGTTGATACTATGGGGAACACTGAAGCTTTCTTT. As protein: CSVDTMGNTEAFF.

V gene TRBV5-1 combines with J gene TRBJ2-5; D gene ambiguous. The ends were cut back, 1 base at V and 2 bases at J, with 12 bases in the middle. Per the germline V gene, CDR1 is SGHRS and CDR2 is YFSETQ. There are 15 residues in the CDR3. CDR3 loop: CASSLSADPQETQYF. CDR3 coding DNA: TGCGCCAGCAGCTTGTCGGCAGATCCTCAAGAGACCCAGTACTTC.

The chain joins TRBV6-5 to TRBJ2-7; D remains unclear. Trimming left V 2 bases short and J 5 bases short, with 10 bases between. The CDR3 has 13 amino acids. CDR1 is MNHEY, CDR2 SVGAGI, per germline. The CDR3 nucleotides read TGTGCCAGCAGTTACGCTTCTGGACACGAGCAGTACTTC. It encodes CASSYASGHEQYF.

The chain couples TRBV20-1 to TRBJ2-5; weak D call: TRBD1 (5 bases). V gave up 4 bases and J gave up 3 bases, with 15 bases separating them. The germline CDR1 and CDR2 sequences are DFQATT and SNEGSKA (reference sequence). The CDR3 extends over 14 amino acids. DNA of the CDR3: TGCAGTGCTAATTGGGGCGCGTTGGAAGAGACCCAGTACTTC. It translates to CSANWGALEETQYF.

The chain couples TRBV12-5 to TRBJ2-1, with D perhaps TRBD1 (5 bases). This CDR3 is built from 17 residues. Trimming took off 3 bases at V and 2 bases at J, with 17 bases between the two ends. From germline, CDR1 is LGHNT and CDR2 FRNRAP. The CDR3 region is CASGFQGTERTYNEQFF. For the CDR3, the DNA is TGTGCTAGTGGTTTCCAGGGTACTGAACGTACCTACAATGAGCAGTTCTTC. Full variable domain (missing parts from reference TRBV12-5 and TRBJ2-1): DARVTQTPRHKVTEMGQEVTMRCQPILGHNTVFWYRQTMMQGLELLAYFRNRAPLDDSGMPKDRFSAEMPDATLATLKIQPSEPRDSAVYFCASGFQGTERTYNEQFFGPGTRLTVL.

At least ten counts were recorded for this clonotype. V and J are TRBV7-6 and TRBJ2-1; D is possibly TRBD1 or TRBD2 (6 bases each). The CDR3 runs 18 residues. CDR1 and CDR2 (germline): SGHVS, FNYEAQ. Trimming pared 4 bases from V and 0 bases from J, leaving 19 bases between. CDR3 in DNA: TGTGCCAGCAGCTCGCCCCTTTGGGGGGCAAGCTCCTACAATGAGCAGTTCTTC. This translates into CASSSPLWGASSYNEQFF.